Listed below are T cell receptor beta chains from one sample, sequenced in a study of blood T cell repertoires in COVID-19. Clones were sequenced by immunoSEQ multiplex PCR, and TCRdb holds only the in-frame ones, with some missing. Among more than 300,000 clones listed, about 88% were seen once. The sample was PBMCs or T cells enriched from blood (not recorded which). These receptors all come from a woman younger than 35 who had recovered from COVID-19. The CDR3 runs from the conserved cysteine through the conserved F or W. The D gene is left open where the match is weak. Rows give clone size only sometimes, using once, few, many, or a class for an expanded clone.

>TRBJ1-5|TRBV12-3/TRBV12-4|NA|NA
TGTGCCAGCACCTACAGGCGCAATCAGCCCCAGCATTTT
CASTYRRNQPQHF
>TRBJ1-5|TRBV29-1|TRBD1|once
TGCAGCGACCTGACAGGGTTCAATCAGCCCCAGCATTTT
CSDLTGFNQPQHF
>TRBJ2-7|TRBV6-5|TRBD1|NA
TGTGCCAGCACTCCCGGGACAGAATACGAGCAGTACTTC
CASTPGTEYEQYF
>TRBJ2-7|TRBV7-2|TRBD1|NA
TGTGCCAGCAGAGAAGGACAGGGGGTCTACGAGCAGTACTTC
CASREGQGVYEQYF
>TRBJ1-2|TRBV7-9|TRBD1|NA
TGTGCCAGCAGCCCGACCGCGTGGACAGGAGTCTATGGCTACACCTTC
CASSPTAWTGVYGYTF
>TRBJ1-2|TRBV15|NA|NA
TGTGCCACCAGCAAAGAACTGAACTATGGCTACACCTTC
CATSKELNYGYTF
>TRBJ1-5|TRBV19|TRBD1|NA
TGTGCCAGTAGTATAGGGGGGACAGGGGGCGCCGGGATGAGCAATCAGCCCCAGCATTTT
CASSIGGTGGAGMSNQPQHF
>TRBJ1-4|TRBV7-6|TRBD1|NA
TGTGCCAGCAGCCCTACAGGGGCTTCGGTCGAAAAACTGTTTTTT
CASSPTGASVEKLFF
>TRBJ1-2|TRBV2|TRBD1|NA
TGTGCCAGCAGGCCGGACAGGGCCCGAACTAACTATGGCTACACCTTC
CASRPDRARTNYGYTF
>TRBJ2-3|TRBV7-3|TRBD2|NA
TGTGCCAGCACTGTTAGCGGGGGGGCGGATACGCAGTATTTT
CASTVSGGADTQYF
>TRBJ1-2|TRBV19|NA|few
TGTGCCAGTAGTATCCGGAGTACGTATGGCTACACCTTC
CASSIRSTYGYTF
>TRBJ2-1|TRBV7-2|TRBD2|once
TGTGCCAGCAGCTTAGCCCTAGCGGGCAATGAGCAGTTCTTC
CASSLALAGNEQFF
>TRBJ2-1|TRBV21-1|NA|few
TGTGCCAGCAGCAAAGGGCTAGCCAATGAGCAGTTCTTC
CASSKGLANEQFF
>TRBJ1-2|TRBV19|NA|NA
TGTGCCAGTAGTACCCCGGCGACAGGTTTTGTCTATGGCTACACCTTC
CASSTPATGFVYGYTF
>TRBJ2-2|TRBV30|NA|once
TGTGCCTGGAGTAGGACAGCGAACACCGGGGAGCTGTTTTTT
CAWSRTANTGELFF
>TRBJ2-1|TRBV10-2|NA|NA
TGCGCCACCGACGAGGGTAATGAGCAGTTCTTC
CATDEGNEQFF